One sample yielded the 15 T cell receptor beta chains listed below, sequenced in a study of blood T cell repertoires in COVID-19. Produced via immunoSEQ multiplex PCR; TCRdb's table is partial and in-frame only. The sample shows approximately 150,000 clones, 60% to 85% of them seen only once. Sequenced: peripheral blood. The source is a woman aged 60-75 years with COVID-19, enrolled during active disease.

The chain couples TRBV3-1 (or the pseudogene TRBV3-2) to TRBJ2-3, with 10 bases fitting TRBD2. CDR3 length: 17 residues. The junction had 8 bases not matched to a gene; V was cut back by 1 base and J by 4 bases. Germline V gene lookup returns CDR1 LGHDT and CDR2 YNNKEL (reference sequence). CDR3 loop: CASSQVRQRGGADTQYF. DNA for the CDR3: TGTGCCAGCAGCCAAGTGAGGCAGCGGGGGGGCGCAGATACGCAGTATTTT.

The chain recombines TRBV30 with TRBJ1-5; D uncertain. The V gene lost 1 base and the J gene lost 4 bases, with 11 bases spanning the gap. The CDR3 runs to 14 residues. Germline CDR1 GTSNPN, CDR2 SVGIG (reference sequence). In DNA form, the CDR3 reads TGTGCCTGGAGTGGCGGGCAGCTTAATCAGCCCCAGCATTTT. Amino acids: CAWSGGQLNQPQHF.

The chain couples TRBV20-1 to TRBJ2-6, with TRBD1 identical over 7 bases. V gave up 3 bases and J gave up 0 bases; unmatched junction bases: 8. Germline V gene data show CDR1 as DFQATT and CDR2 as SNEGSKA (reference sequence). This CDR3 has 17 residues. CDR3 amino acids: CSASADRIDSGANVLTF. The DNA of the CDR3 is TGCAGTGCTAGTGCGGACAGGATTGACTCTGGGGCCAACGTCCTGACTTTC.

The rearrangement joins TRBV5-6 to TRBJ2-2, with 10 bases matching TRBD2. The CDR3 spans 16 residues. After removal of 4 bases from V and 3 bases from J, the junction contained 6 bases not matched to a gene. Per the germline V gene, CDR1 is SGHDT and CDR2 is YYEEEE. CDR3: CASSVPSGSYTGELFF. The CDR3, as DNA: TGTGCCAGCAGCGTGCCTAGCGGGAGTTACACCGGGGAGCTGTTTTTT. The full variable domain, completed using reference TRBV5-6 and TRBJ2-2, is DAGVTQSPTHLIKTRGQQVTLRCSPKSGHDTVSWYQQALGQGPQFIFQYYEEEERQRGNFPDRFSGHQFPNYSSELNVNALLLGDSALYLCASSVPSGSYTGELFFGEGSRLTVL.

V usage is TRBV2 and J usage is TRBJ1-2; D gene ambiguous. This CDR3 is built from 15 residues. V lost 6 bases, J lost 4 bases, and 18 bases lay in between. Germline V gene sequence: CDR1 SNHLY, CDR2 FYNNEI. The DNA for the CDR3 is TGTGCCAGCAGGGTGTTCGAGGGATCGTCCTATGGCTACACCTTC. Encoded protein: CASRVFEGSSYGYTF.

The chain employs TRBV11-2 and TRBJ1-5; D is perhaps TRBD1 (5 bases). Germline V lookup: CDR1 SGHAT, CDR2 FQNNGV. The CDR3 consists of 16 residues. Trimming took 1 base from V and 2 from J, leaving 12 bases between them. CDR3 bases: TGTGCCAGCAGCTTAGCCTCCAGGGAAGGCAATCAGCCCCAGCATTTT. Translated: CASSLASREGNQPQHF.

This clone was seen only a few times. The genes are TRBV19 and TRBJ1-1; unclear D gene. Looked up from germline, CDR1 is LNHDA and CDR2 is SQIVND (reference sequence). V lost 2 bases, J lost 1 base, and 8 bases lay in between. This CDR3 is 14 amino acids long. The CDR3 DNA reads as TGTGCCAGTAGTATAATACAGCCGAACACTGAAGCTTTCTTT. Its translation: CASSIIQPNTEAFF.

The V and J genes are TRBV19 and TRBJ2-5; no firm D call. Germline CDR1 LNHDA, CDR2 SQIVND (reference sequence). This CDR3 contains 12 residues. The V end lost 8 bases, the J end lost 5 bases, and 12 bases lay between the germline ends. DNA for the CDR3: TGTGCCAGTGGGTATACCAGGGAGACCCAGTACTTC. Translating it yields CASGYTRETQYF.

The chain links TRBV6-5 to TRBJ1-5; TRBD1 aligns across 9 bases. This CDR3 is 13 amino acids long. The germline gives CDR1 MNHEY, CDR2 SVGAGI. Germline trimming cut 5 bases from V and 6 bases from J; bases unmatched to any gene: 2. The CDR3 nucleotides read TGTGCCAGCAGTAGGACAGGGGCTCAGCCCCAGCATTTT. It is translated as CASSRTGAQPQHF.

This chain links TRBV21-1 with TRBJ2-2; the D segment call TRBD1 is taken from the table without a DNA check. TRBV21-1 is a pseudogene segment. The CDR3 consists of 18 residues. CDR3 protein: CASSLGPRVLSRTGELFF. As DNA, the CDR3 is TGTGCCAGCAGCCTAGGGCCCAGGGTTTTATCCCGTACCGGGGAGCTGTTTTTT.

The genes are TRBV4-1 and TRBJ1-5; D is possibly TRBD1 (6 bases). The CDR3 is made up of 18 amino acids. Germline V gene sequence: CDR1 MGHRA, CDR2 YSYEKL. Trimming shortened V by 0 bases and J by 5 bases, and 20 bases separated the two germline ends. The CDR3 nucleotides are TGCGCCAGCAGCCAAGATCCGCCTGGGGGGGCAGGAGATCAGCCCCAGCATTTT. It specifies CASSQDPPGGAGDQPQHF.

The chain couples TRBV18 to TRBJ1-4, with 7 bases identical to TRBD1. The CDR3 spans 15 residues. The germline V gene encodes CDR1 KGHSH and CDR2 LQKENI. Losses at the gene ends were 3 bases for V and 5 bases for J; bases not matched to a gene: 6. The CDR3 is CASSPGTAGNEKLFF. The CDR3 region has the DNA TGTGCCAGCTCACCCGGGACAGCTGGGAATGAAAAACTGTTTTTT.

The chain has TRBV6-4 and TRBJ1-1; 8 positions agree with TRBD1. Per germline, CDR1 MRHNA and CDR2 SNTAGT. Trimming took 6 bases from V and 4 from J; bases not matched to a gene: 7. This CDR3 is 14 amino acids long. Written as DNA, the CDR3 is TGTGCCAGCAGAAACACAGGGGGAAGCACTGAAGCTTTCTTT. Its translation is CASRNTGGSTEAFF.

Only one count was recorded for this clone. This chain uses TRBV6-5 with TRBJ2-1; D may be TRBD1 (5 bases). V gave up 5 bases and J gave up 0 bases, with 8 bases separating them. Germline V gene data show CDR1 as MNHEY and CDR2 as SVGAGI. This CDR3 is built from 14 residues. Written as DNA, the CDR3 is TGTGCCAGCAGTACAGGTAGCTCCTACAATGAGCAGTTCTTC. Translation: CASSTGSSYNEQFF.

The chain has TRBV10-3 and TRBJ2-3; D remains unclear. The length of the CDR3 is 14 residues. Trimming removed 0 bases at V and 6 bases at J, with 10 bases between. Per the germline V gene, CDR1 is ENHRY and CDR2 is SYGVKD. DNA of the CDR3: TGTGCCATCAGTGAGTCACCCGGGTCTGATACGCAGTATTTT. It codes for CAISESPGSDTQYF.